These 8 T cell receptor beta chains share one sample of origin, sequenced in a study of OX40 agonist ivuxolimab in advanced cancers. Library preparation used the immunoSEQ multiplex PCR assay. The clones in this table, taken by TCRdb from immuneACCESS, are in-frame only. Not every clone is retained; where verified, under half of the shortfall comes from an unresolved V gene, and the cause of the rest is unknown. This sample lists over 50,000 clones; about four fifths were detected once. The top ten clones comprise around 0.52% of the sample. The sample was CD4+ or CD8+ T cells sorted from blood, taken in a trial of the OX40 agonist ivuxolimab. These receptor sequences come from an adult with an advanced solid tumor such as melanoma, head and neck, liver or kidney cancer.

This clone was seen a single time. The chain links TRBV28 to TRBJ1-2, with D perhaps matching TRBD1 (6 bases). The CDR3 runs to 13 residues. Trimming left V 6 bases short and J 7 bases short, with 15 bases between. Per germline, CDR1 MDHEN and CDR2 SYDVKM. The chain's CDR3 is CASRKTGYFGYTF. The CDR3 DNA sequence: TGTGCCAGCAGAAAAACAGGGTATTTTGGCTACACCTTC.

The chain is built from TRBV29-1 and TRBJ2-4; D may be TRBD2 (5 bases). Trimming shortened V by 8 bases and J by 6 bases, and 17 bases separated the two germline ends. The CDR3 is 13 amino acids. CDR1 SQVTM and CDR2 ANQGSEA come from the germline V gene. CDR3 nucleotides: TGCAGCAATCTAGCCGCAGTGAGAAACATTCAGTACTTC. This gives the protein CSNLAAVRNIQYF.

The rearrangement joins TRBV19 to TRBJ1-4; TRBD1 matches at 10 bases. CDR3 length equals 14 residues. Germline assignment: CDR1 LNHDA and CDR2 SQIVND (reference sequence). V dropped 4 bases and J dropped 5; count of bases not matched to a gene: 1. The CDR3 loop reads CASSKDRGNEKLFF. CDR3 sequence (DNA): TGTGCCAGTAGTAAGGACAGGGGGAATGAAAAACTGTTTTTT.

The chain couples TRBV11-2 to TRBJ2-7; D is perhaps TRBD2 (5 bases). The CDR3 length is 12 residues. Trimming took off 1 base at V and 7 bases at J, with 8 bases between the two ends. The germline V gene encodes CDR1 SGHAT and CDR2 FQNNGV. CDR3 protein: CASSLAGFEQYF. CDR3 sequence (DNA): TGTGCCAGCAGCTTAGCGGGGTTTGAGCAGTACTTC.

V is TRBV30 and J is TRBJ2-4; the D gene is possibly TRBD2 (6 bases). The CDR3 has 15 residues. Between the trimmed V and J ends, which lost 2 bases and 0 bases, there was a span of 11 bases. Per germline, CDR1 GTSNPN and CDR2 SVGIG (reference sequence). The CDR3 nucleotides read TGTGCCTGGAGTACGGGGGAACTAGCCAAAAACATTCAGTACTTC. This codes for CAWSTGELAKNIQYF. The variable domain in full, with the rest retrieved from reference TRBV30 and TRBJ2-4, is SQTIHQWPATLVQPVGSPLSLECTVEGTSNPNLYWYRQAAGRGLQLLFYSVGIGQISSEVPQNLSASRPQDRQFILSSKKLLLSDSGFYLCAWSTGELAKNIQYFGAGTRLSVL.

J is TRBJ2-5 and V is TRBV6-1; D tentatively reads TRBD1 or TRBD2 (7 bases each). CDR1 MNHNS and CDR2 SASEGT come from the germline V gene. Trimming stripped 6 bases from V and 5 bases from J, with 13 bases between. This CDR3 region has 13 residues. CDR3 in DNA: TGTGCCAGCAGGAACAGGGGAGGGGAGACCCAGTACTTC. Translating it yields CASRNRGGETQYF.

The chain has TRBV7-2 and TRBJ1-1; D unclear. The CDR3 loop spans 15 amino acids. Deletions cut 0 bases from V and 1 base from J, with 9 bases between. In germline, CDR1 is SGHTA, CDR2 FQGNSA. This CDR3 reads CASSLARETNTEAFF. In DNA, the CDR3 is TGTGCCAGCAGCTTAGCACGCGAAACGAACACTGAAGCTTTCTTT.

CDR3 DNA sequence: TGCGCCAGCAGCCCACAATCAGGGTCCGAGGTTTCCAACACTGAAGCTTTCTTT. Its protein is CASSPQSGSEVSNTEAFF. V is TRBV5-1 and J is TRBJ1-1, with TRBD1 as a possible D gene (5 bases). CDR1 is SGHRS and CDR2 is YFSETQ in the germline V gene. This CDR3 spans 18 amino acids. V was clipped by 4 bases and J by 2 bases, with 24 bases between them. The whole variable domain, filled in from reference TRBV5-1 and TRBJ1-1, reads KAGVTQTPRYLIKTRGQQVTLSCSPISGHRSVSWYQQTPGQGLQFLFEYFSETQRNKGNFPGRFSGRQFSNSRSEMNVSTLELGDSALYLCASSPQSGSEVSNTEAFFGQGTRLTVV.